This record looks at one T cell receptor (beta chain) sequence and its context. Its antigen remains unidentified. No base quality values were provided; no much bigger clone lies one nucleotide off. This sample is drawn from a study of blood T cell repertoires in COVID-19 (TCRdb year 2020). In terms of the full investigation: Samples from collaborators originated in the United States, Italy and Spain and spanned both the acute and convalescent phases of COVID-19. The material from the prospective study consisted of cDNA or gDNA derived from T cells, B-cell-depleted T cells, or PBMCs. Deeply sampled blood TCRbeta repertoires from subjects exposed to, actively infected with, or recovered from COVID-19 were included in the dataset. The repertoires were released in a freely available public database meant as a resource for research on the immune response to SARS-CoV-2. Samples came from the ongoing ImmuneRACE study (first 160 participants) plus 1,254 subjects from 6 global collaborators. A de-identified subject ID, COVID-19 status, age in years and sex were almost always included in the sample metadata. Where HLA class I and class II types were available, the types were taken from metadata supplied by the sample provider, not from assay-based typing. Overall study outcomes, separate from this receptor: The quantity of clinical and demographic metadata differed by source and by participant and was supplied without curation.

Germline trimming amounts to 5 bases on V and 1 base on J, with 4 as the count of junction bases outside the gene matches. Taken from cysteine to phenylalanine, the CDR3 has 15 residues. Only the CDR3 region is kept as DNA, spanning 45 bases read in frame from base 1. The germline V gene gives CDR1 as MGHDK and CDR2 as SYGVNS. The collaborating institutions used their own protocols to collect whole blood in K2EDTA tubes. Collaborator samples were shipped for TCRbeta analysis as frozen whole blood, isolated PBMCs, or DNA extracted from either sample type. TCRbeta CDR3 regions were amplified from genomic DNA using the immunoSEQ Assay, a bias-controlled multiplex PCR. Processing in the source paper ran as follows. The number of nucleated cells in each sample was estimated from the amplification of reference gene primers within the assay. Sequence reads were collapsed and filtered to measure the absolute abundance of every unique TCRbeta CDR3 rearrangement. For each sample, productive Simpson clonality was calculated by taking the square root of Simpson's diversity index across productive rearrangements. TCRdb re-hosts the immuneACCESS table, in-frame sequences only. Its copies lack some clones; in the studies checked, an unresolved V gene accounts for under half of them, and the cause for the rest is not known. The V and J calls and the clone size are those of that table, but D and trimming were determined from the DNA. The sample data list under 45,000 clones, and over 75% of these were observed just once. The ten largest make up approximately 9.5% of the sample.

The material sequenced was peripheral blood. The V gene is TRBV25-1 and the J gene is TRBJ1-4; the central 7 bases match TRBD1. The receptor's source is a human donor in a cohort sampled during active COVID-19. In nucleotide form, the sequence is TGTGCCAGCAGTCGCCGGGACAGAACTAATGAAAAACTGTTTTTT. It specifies CASSRRDRTNEKLFF.